One and the same sample provided the 16 T cell receptor beta chains below, sequenced in a study of early stage breast cancer tumors. Some clones are missing from TCRdb's copy, which holds only in-frame ones; the method was immunoSEQ multiplex PCR. The table shows some 75,000 clones, with more than 60% occurring only once. Sequencing was carried out using blood. These receptors were collected from a person aged 55 to 70 with breast cancer.

V is TRBV9 and J is TRBJ2-7, with 8 bases that match TRBD2. The CDR3 extends over 18 amino acids. CDR1 SGDLS and CDR2 YYNGEE come from the germline V gene. V lost 0 bases to trimming and J lost 6 bases; unmatched junction nucleotides: 17. CDR3 loop: CASSVAWLKAGGISEQYF. The CDR3, as DNA: TGTGCCAGCAGCGTAGCGTGGCTGAAGGCGGGGGGCATTAGCGAGCAGTACTTC.

The chain employs TRBV28 and TRBJ2-7; 7 bases match TRBD1. The CDR3 loop spans 15 amino acids. The V gene's germline CDR1 is MDHEN and CDR2 SYDVKM. V shed 6 bases, J shed 3 bases, and the junction held 11 bases outside the gene matches. CDR3 DNA: TGTGCCAGCAGCTACCTCACAGGGGCCGGCTACGAGCAGTACTTC. Translated: CASSYLTGAGYEQYF. Together with reference TRBV28 and TRBJ2-7, the CDR3 gives the full variable domain: DVKVTQSSRYLVKRTGEKVFLECVQDMDHENMFWYRQDPGLGLRLIYFSYDVKMKEKGDIPEGYSVSREKKERFSLILESASTNQTSMYLCASSYLTGAGYEQYFGPGTRLTVT.

The gene calls are TRBV11-2 and TRBJ1-2; possibly TRBD1 for D (5 bases). The V end lost 2 bases, the J end lost 4 bases, and 20 bases lay between the germline ends. The CDR3 is made up of 17 amino acids. Germline CDR1 is SGHAT and CDR2 is FQNNGV. The DNA for the CDR3 is TGTGCCAGCAGCTTAACCCCGAAGGGGATGACTCTCTATGGCTACACCTTC. Its translation: CASSLTPKGMTLYGYTF.

The rearrangement links TRBV7-2 to TRBJ2-7, with D tentatively TRBD2 (5 bases). Deletions cut 2 bases from V and 2 bases from J, with 10 bases between. Germline assignment: CDR1 SGHTA and CDR2 FQGNSA. The CDR3 sequence is 14 residues long. CDR3 sequence: CASSLQAVAYEQYF. For the CDR3, the DNA is TGTGCCAGCAGCTTACAAGCGGTTGCCTACGAGCAGTACTTC. The whole variable domain, remainder taken from reference TRBV7-2 and TRBJ2-7, is GAGVSQSPSNKVTEKGKDVELRCDPISGHTALYWYRQSLGQGLEFLIYFQGNSAPDKSGLPSDRFSAERTGGSVSTLTIQRTQQEDSAVYLCASSLQAVAYEQYFGPGTRLTVT.

This clone was seen more than once but under ten times. The chain couples TRBV7-9 to TRBJ2-7, with D unclear. Germline V gene data show CDR1 as SEHNR and CDR2 as FQNEAQ (reference sequence). The CDR3 runs to 11 residues. V lost 5 bases and J 3 bases, leaving 5 bases between the germline ends. The CDR3: CASSPLYEQYF. CDR3 coding DNA: TGTGCCAGCAGCCCTCTCTACGAGCAGTACTTC.

The V and J genes are TRBV9 and TRBJ2-3, with D maybe TRBD1 (5 bases). Germline assignment: CDR1 SGDLS and CDR2 YYNGEE. The CDR3 extends over 15 amino acids. V dropped 0 bases and J dropped 2 bases, with 10 bases sitting between them. The CDR3 DNA reads as TGTGCCAGCAGCGTAGTGGGGCAGCTCACAGATACGCAGTATTTT. Its translation: CASSVVGQLTDTQYF. Filled out from reference TRBV9 and TRBJ2-3, the complete variable domain reads DSGVTQTPKHLITATGQRVTLRCSPRSGDLSVYWYQQSLDQGLQFLIQYYNGEERAKGNILERFSAQQFPDLHSELNLSSLELGDSALYFCASSVVGQLTDTQYFGPGTRLTVL.

The chain couples TRBV19 to TRBJ1-1; D remains ambiguous. V was pared by 6 bases and J by 1 base, with 15 bases between. CDR1 is LNHDA, CDR2 SQIVND, per germline (reference sequence). This CDR3 is 15 amino acids long. CDR3 in amino acids: CASSRFGQTNTEAFF. CDR3 bases: TGTGCCAGTAGCAGATTTGGGCAGACGAACACTGAAGCTTTCTTT.

The rearrangement links TRBV19 to TRBJ1-5; tentatively, D is TRBD1 (5 bases). Germline V lookup: CDR1 LNHDA, CDR2 SQIVND (reference sequence). The CDR3 consists of 15 residues. V lost 11 bases and J 1 base, leaving 18 bases between the germline ends. The CDR3 sequence is CAAGGTGLSNQPQHF. The CDR3 bases are TGTGCCGCCGGGGGAACGGGGTTGAGCAATCAGCCCCAGCATTTT.

The chain employs TRBV5-1 and TRBJ2-7, with D uncertain. The germline V and J ends were trimmed by 4 bases and 3 bases, with 11 bases remaining between them. CDR1 and CDR2 from the germline V gene are SGHRS and YFSETQ. There are 13 residues in the CDR3. CDR3 loop: CASSDGQVYEQYF. The DNA of the CDR3 is TGCGCCAGCAGCGATGGGCAGGTCTACGAGCAGTACTTC.

The V call is TRBV5-6, the J call TRBJ2-3; unclear D gene. The ends were cut back, 3 bases at V and 3 bases at J, with 8 bases in the middle. The CDR3 sequence is 13 residues long. The germline CDR1 and CDR2 sequences are SGHDT and YYEEEE. The CDR3 region is CASSSGPTDTQYF. The CDR3 nucleotides read TGTGCCAGCAGCTCAGGCCCAACAGATACGCAGTATTTT.

This chain connects TRBV2 to TRBJ2-5; possibly TRBD2 for D (5 bases). This CDR3 has 12 amino acids. Germline V gives CDR1 SNHLY, CDR2 FYNNEI. The V and J ends lost 2 bases and 5 bases respectively, with 6 bases between them. The CDR3 region has the DNA TGTGCCAGCAGTGAAAGAGGGGAGACCCAGTACTTC. This codes for CASSERGETQYF.

V and J are TRBV5-1 and TRBJ2-5; tentative D call: TRBD2 (5 bases). Germline values: CDR1 SGHRS, CDR2 YFSETQ. The CDR3 is made up of 14 amino acids. Between the trimmed V and J ends, which lost 0 bases and 5 bases, there was a span of 11 bases. The CDR3 is CASSLDPGSETQYF. In nucleotides, the CDR3 is TGCGCCAGCAGCTTGGATCCGGGGTCGGAGACCCAGTACTTC.

The J gene is TRBJ1-2, the V gene TRBV4-2; 7 bases line up with TRBD1. The CDR3 runs 13 residues. Germline CDR1 LGHNA, CDR2 YNFKEQ. Trimming cost V 1 base and J 6 bases; bases outside gene matches: 2. In DNA, the CDR3 is TGTGCCAGCAGCCAAGGACAGGGTGATGGCTACACCTTC. Its protein is CASSQGQGDGYTF.

This rearrangement joins TRBV6-1 to TRBJ2-3; D gene uncertain. Trimming cost V 5 bases and J 2 bases, with 11 bases left between them. This CDR3 has 14 amino acids. Germline-derived CDR1 and CDR2 are MNHNS and SASEGT. CDR3 bases: TGTGCCAGCAGTAGAATGGCGGACACAGATACGCAGTATTTT. This sequence encodes CASSRMADTDTQYF.

This clone was observed a handful of times. This chain links TRBV5-1 with TRBJ1-1, with D unclear. Germline loops: CDR1 SGHRS, CDR2 YFSETQ. There are 14 residues in the CDR3. Trimming took off 2 bases at V and 3 bases at J, with 11 bases between the two ends. The CDR3 here is CASSLGLRDTEAFF. DNA of the CDR3: TGCGCCAGCAGCTTAGGGTTACGGGACACTGAAGCTTTCTTT.

V is TRBV28 and J is TRBJ2-5; 8 bases are a match to TRBD2. V dropped 7 bases and J dropped 1; count of bases not matched to a gene: 2. CDR3 length: 13 residues. The germline gives CDR1 MDHEN, CDR2 SYDVKM. The CDR3 loop reads CASIGGAQETQYF. The DNA of the CDR3 is TGTGCCAGCATCGGGGGGGCCCAAGAGACCCAGTACTTC.